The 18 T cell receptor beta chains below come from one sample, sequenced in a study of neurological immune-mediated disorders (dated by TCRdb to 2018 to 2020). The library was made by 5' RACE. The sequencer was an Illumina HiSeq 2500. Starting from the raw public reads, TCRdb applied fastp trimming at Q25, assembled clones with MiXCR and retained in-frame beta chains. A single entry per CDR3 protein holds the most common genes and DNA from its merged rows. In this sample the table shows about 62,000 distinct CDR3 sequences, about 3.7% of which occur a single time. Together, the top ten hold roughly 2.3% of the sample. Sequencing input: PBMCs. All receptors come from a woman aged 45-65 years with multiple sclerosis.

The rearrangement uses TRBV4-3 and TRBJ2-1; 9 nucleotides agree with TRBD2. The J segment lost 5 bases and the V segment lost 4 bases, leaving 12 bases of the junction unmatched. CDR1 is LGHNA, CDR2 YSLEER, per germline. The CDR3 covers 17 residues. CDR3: CASSRNLAGLLNNEQFF. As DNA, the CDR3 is TGCGCCAGCAGCCGAAATCTAGCGGGGCTACTAAACAATGAGCAGTTCTTC.

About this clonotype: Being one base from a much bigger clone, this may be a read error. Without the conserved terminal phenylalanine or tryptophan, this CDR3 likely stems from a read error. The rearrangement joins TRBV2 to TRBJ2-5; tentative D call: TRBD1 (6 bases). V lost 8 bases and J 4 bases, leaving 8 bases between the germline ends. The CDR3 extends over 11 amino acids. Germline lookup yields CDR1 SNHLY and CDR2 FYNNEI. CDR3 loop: CASWGLETQYC. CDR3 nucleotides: TGTGCCAGCTGGGGGCTAGAGACCCAGTACTGC.

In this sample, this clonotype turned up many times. The CDR3 bases are TGCAGCGGGGCGTCGAGCGGGGTCTACAATGAGCAGTTCTTC. Translated: CSGASSGVYNEQFF. V usage is TRBV29-1 and J usage is TRBJ2-1, with 7 nucleotides matching TRBD2. The CDR3 has 14 residues. V shed 7 bases and J 3 bases; nucleotides not matched to a gene: 9. Germline lookup yields CDR1 SQVTM and CDR2 ANQGSEA.

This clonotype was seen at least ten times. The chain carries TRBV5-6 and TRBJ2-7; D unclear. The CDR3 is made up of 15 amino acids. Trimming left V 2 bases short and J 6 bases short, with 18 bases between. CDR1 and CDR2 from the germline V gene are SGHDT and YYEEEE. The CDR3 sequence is CASSFSSTPGSEQYF. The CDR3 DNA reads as TGTGCCAGCAGCTTCAGTTCGACACCTGGGTCCGAGCAGTACTTC.

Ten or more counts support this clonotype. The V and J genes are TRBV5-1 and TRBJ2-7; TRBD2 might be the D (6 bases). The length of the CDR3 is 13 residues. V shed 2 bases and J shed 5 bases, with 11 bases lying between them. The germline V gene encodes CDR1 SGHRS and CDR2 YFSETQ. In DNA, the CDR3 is TGCGCCAGCAGCTTCCCTAGCGAGCACGAGCAGTACTTC. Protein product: CASSFPSEHEQYF. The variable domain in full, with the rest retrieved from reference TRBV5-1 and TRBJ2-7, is KAGVTQTPRYLIKTRGQQVTLSCSPISGHRSVSWYQQTPGQGLQFLFEYFSETQRNKGNFPGRFSGRQFSNSRSEMNVSTLELGDSALYLCASSFPSEHEQYFGPGTRLTVT.

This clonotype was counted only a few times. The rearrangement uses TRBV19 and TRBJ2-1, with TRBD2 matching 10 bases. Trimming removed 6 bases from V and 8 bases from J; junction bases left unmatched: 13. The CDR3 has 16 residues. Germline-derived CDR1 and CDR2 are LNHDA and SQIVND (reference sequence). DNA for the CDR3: TGTGCCAGTAGCCTCAGACTAGCGGGCTCTGCCCATGAGCAGTTCTTC. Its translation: CASSLRLAGSAHEQFF.

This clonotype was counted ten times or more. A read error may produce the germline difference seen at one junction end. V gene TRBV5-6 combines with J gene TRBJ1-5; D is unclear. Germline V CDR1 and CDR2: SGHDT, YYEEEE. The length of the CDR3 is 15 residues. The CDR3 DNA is TGTGCCAGCAGCTTAGGTCGGAGATCAAATCAGCCCCAGAATTTT. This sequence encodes CASSLGRRSNQPQNF.

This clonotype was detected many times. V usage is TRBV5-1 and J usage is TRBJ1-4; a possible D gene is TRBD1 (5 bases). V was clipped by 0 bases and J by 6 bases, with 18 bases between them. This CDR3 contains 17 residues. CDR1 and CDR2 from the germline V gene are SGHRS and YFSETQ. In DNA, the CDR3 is TGCGCCAGCAGCTTGGCGGCAATGTGGGGCGCGGATGAAAAACTGTTTTTT. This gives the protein CASSLAAMWGADEKLFF.

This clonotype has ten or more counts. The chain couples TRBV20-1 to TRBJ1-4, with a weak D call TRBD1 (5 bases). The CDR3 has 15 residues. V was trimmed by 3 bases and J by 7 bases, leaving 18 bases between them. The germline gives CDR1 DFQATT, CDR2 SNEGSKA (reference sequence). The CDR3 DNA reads TGCAGTGCTAGTGTATCAGGGATAAAGAGTGAAAAACTGTTTTTT. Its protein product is CSASVSGIKSEKLFF.

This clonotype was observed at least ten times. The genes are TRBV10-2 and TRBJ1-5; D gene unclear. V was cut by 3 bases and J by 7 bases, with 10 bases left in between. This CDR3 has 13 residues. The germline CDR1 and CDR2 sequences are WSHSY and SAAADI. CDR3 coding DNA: TGCGCCAGCAGTGAAAGAGAAGGGCAGCCCCAGCATTTT. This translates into CASSEREGQPQHF.

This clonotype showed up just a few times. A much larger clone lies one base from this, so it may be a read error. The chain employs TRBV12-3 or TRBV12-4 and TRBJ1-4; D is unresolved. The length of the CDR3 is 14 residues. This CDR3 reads CASSLSRLNDKLFF. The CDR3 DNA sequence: TGTGCCAGCAGTTTAAGCCGGCTTAATGACAAACTGTTTTTT.

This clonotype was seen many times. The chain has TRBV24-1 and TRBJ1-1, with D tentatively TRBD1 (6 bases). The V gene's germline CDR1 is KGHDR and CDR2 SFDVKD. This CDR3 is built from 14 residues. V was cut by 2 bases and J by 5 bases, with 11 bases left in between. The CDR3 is CATSDSQGMTEAFF. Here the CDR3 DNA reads TGTGCCACCAGTGATTCACAGGGCATGACTGAAGCTTTCTTT.

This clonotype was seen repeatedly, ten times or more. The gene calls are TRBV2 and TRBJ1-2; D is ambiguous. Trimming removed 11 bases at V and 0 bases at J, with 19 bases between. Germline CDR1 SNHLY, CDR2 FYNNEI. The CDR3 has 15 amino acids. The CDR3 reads CAGSRGQIANYGYTF. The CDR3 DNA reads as TGTGCCGGCTCCCGTGGTCAGATAGCTAACTATGGCTACACCTTC.

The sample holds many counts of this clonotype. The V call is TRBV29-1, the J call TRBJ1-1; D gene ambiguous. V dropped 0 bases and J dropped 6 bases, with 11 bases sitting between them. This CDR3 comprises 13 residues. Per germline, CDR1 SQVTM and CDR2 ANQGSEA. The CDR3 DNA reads TGCAGCGTTGAAGAGCCAAGCGGGGCTGAAGCTTTCTTT. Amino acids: CSVEEPSGAEAFF.

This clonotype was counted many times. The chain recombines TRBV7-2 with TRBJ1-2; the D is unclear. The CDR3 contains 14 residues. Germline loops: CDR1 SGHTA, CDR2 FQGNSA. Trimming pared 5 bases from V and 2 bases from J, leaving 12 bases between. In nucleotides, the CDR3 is TGTGCCAGCAGCCTCTATGGCACCAACTATGGCTACACCTTC. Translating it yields CASSLYGTNYGYTF.

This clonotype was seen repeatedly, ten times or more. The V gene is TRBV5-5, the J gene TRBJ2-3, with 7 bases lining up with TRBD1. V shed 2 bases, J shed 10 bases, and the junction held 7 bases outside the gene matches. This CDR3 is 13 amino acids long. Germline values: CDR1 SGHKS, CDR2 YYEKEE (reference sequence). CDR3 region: CASSFRGQFPQYF. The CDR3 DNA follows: TGTGCCAGCAGCTTCCGGGGACAGTTTCCGCAGTATTTT.

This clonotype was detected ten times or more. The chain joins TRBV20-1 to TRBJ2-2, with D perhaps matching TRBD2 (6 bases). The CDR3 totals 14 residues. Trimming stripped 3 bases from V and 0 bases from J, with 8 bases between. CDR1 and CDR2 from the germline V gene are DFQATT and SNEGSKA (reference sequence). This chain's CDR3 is CSARRTTNTGELFF. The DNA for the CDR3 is TGCAGTGCTAGGCGGACTACGAACACCGGGGAGCTGTTTTTT.

CDR3 sequence reads: CSVKTGTGDQPQHF. The CDR3 nucleotides are TGCAGCGTAAAAACCGGGACAGGGGATCAGCCCCAGCATTTT. The chain is built from TRBV29-1 and TRBJ1-5, with 10 bases fitting TRBD1. The ends lost 6 bases at V and 5 bases at J; junction bases unmatched: 7. This CDR3 spans 14 amino acids. CDR1 is SQVTM and CDR2 is ANQGSEA in the germline V gene.